Following are 2 T cell receptor beta chains from one sample sequenced in a study of T cell changes during pregnancy in multiple sclerosis. Produced via immunoSEQ multiplex PCR; TCRdb's table is partial and in-frame only. The repertoire holds tens of thousands of clones, with about 94% as singletons. Sample: peripheral blood, taken in the third trimester of pregnancy. These receptors originate from a female donor with multiple sclerosis, enrolled in a pregnancy study.

The chain employs TRBV10-3 and TRBJ1-5, with D possibly matching TRBD1 (6 bases). The CDR3 totals 16 residues. The V gene's germline CDR1 is ENHRY and CDR2 SYGVKD. The V gene lost 2 bases and the J gene lost 0 bases, with 11 bases spanning the gap. The CDR3 loop reads CAISEADRPSNQPQHF. The CDR3 DNA reads TGTGCCATCAGTGAGGCCGACAGGCCTAGCAATCAGCCCCAGCATTTT.

The V gene is TRBV7-2, the J gene TRBJ2-7; 12 bases match TRBD2. CDR3 length: 15 residues. CDR1 is SGHTA and CDR2 is FQGNSA in the germline V gene. V trimming: 5 bases; J trimming: 2 bases; junction bases outside the gene matches: 4. The CDR3 DNA sequence: TGTGCCAGCAGCCCTAGGACTAGCGGGGCCTACGAGCAGTACTTC. It yields the protein CASSPRTSGAYEQYF.